Presented here are 20 T cell receptor beta chains from one specimen sequenced in a study of shared clonotypes between healthy human individuals. TCRdb's copy holds only in-frame clones and misses some; the assay was immunoSEQ multiplex PCR. Of around 2.5 million clones listed, 93% were seen once; the top ten hold 0.36%. Sequencing was carried out using naive CD4+ T cells from PBMCs. Subset of the sample: CD45RA+ positively selected. These receptors were obtained from a man younger than 35 in good health. Some clones in this sample may be carry-over from other donors' samples.

Comments on this clone: In the same sample, other DNA sequences code for this CDR3. This chain joins TRBV12-5 and TRBJ2-3, with D maybe TRBD1 (6 bases). Germline CDR1 reads LGHNT; CDR2 reads FRNRAP. With 1 base removed from V and 6 bases from J, the gap between germline ends came to 8 bases. This CDR3 is 13 amino acids long. The CDR3 spells CASGLAGVDTQYF. CDR3 in DNA: TGTGCTAGTGGTTTGGCAGGGGTGGATACGCAGTATTTT. Filled out from reference TRBV12-5 and TRBJ2-3, the complete variable domain reads DARVTQTPRHKVTEMGQEVTMRCQPILGHNTVFWYRQTMMQGLELLAYFRNRAPLDDSGMPKDRFSAEMPDATLATLKIQPSEPRDSAVYFCASGLAGVDTQYFGPGTRLTVL.

Of note for this clone: Within the sample, other DNA sequences also encode this same CDR3. The CDR3 DNA reads as TGCGCCAGCAGCTCGACAGGCAATCAGCCCCAGCATTTT. It encodes CASSSTGNQPQHF. The V call is TRBV5-1, the J call TRBJ1-5; D might be TRBD1 (5 bases). The CDR3 runs 13 residues. The germline gives CDR1 SGHRS, CDR2 YFSETQ. Trimming removed 3 bases from V and 2 bases from J, with 6 bases in between.

The chain is built from TRBV28 and TRBJ1-1; D unclear. CDR1 is MDHEN, CDR2 SYDVKM, per germline. Trimming pared 4 bases from V and 0 bases from J, leaving 15 bases between. CDR3 size: 16 residues. The CDR3 nucleotides read TGTGCCAGCAGTTCTGCCGCTTACCTATTGAACACTGAAGCTTTCTTT. Translated, it gives CASSSAAYLLNTEAFF. Filled out from reference TRBV28 and TRBJ1-1, the complete variable domain reads DVKVTQSSRYLVKRTGEKVFLECVQDMDHENMFWYRQDPGLGLRLIYFSYDVKMKEKGDIPEGYSVSREKKERFSLILESASTNQTSMYLCASSSAAYLLNTEAFFGQGTRLTVV.

The chain is built from TRBV6-1 and TRBJ2-7, with D unclear. Trimming removed 7 bases at V and 6 bases at J, with 13 bases between. The CDR3 loop spans 12 amino acids. The germline gives CDR1 MNHNS, CDR2 SASEGT. CDR3 coding DNA: TGTGCCAGCACCACGCTTTCGGGCGAGCAGTACTTC. It codes for CASTTLSGEQYF.

The chain combines TRBV5-1 with TRBJ2-1, with 10 positions matching TRBD1. The CDR3 is made up of 16 amino acids. J gave up 7 bases and V 3 bases, and 10 bases lay outside the gene matches. In germline, CDR1 is SGHRS, CDR2 YFSETQ. The CDR3 protein is CASSSQPGQGQNEQFF. The CDR3 DNA reads as TGCGCCAGCAGCTCACAACCGGGACAGGGGCAAAATGAGCAGTTCTTC. The variable domain in full, with the rest retrieved from reference TRBV5-1 and TRBJ2-1, is KAGVTQTPRYLIKTRGQQVTLSCSPISGHRSVSWYQQTPGQGLQFLFEYFSETQRNKGNFPGRFSGRQFSNSRSEMNVSTLELGDSALYLCASSSQPGQGQNEQFFGPGTRLTVL.

The chain carries TRBV5-1 and TRBJ2-2; D is perhaps TRBD1 or TRBD2 (5 bases each). V lost 0 bases and J lost 4, with 13 bases in between. CDR1 and CDR2 from the germline V gene are SGHRS and YFSETQ. There are 16 residues in the CDR3. CDR3 loop: CASSLEEGPGTGELFF. CDR3 coding DNA: TGCGCCAGCAGCTTGGAAGAGGGGCCGGGCACCGGGGAGCTGTTTTTT.

This sequence joins TRBV28 and TRBJ2-2; D may be TRBD2 (5 bases). The length of the CDR3 is 16 residues. V lost 5 bases and J lost 4, with 17 bases in between. The germline CDR1 and CDR2 sequences are MDHEN and SYDVKM. The CDR3 nucleotides are TGTGCCAGCAGTCCCATTTTGGGAGACCCCACCGGGGAGCTGTTTTTT. This codes for CASSPILGDPTGELFF. Variable domain in full (rest from reference TRBV28 and TRBJ2-2): DVKVTQSSRYLVKRTGEKVFLECVQDMDHENMFWYRQDPGLGLRLIYFSYDVKMKEKGDIPEGYSVSREKKERFSLILESASTNQTSMYLCASSPILGDPTGELFFGEGSRLTVL.

The chain is built from TRBV5-4 and TRBJ2-7, with D unresolved. The CDR3 covers 14 residues. The V end lost 4 bases, the J end lost 0 bases, and 11 bases lay between the germline ends. Germline V CDR1 and CDR2: SGHNT, YYREEE (reference sequence). CDR3 in amino acids: CASSPVPVSYEQYF. Here the CDR3 DNA reads TGTGCCAGCAGCCCCGTCCCAGTCTCCTACGAGCAGTACTTC.

V gene TRBV9 combines with J gene TRBJ2-2; 10 bases are a match to TRBD2. The germline CDR1 and CDR2 sequences are SGDLS and YYNGEE. The V and J ends lost 1 base and 1 base, in that order; junction bases with no gene match: 4. The CDR3 runs 17 residues. CDR3 coding DNA: TGTGCCAGCAGCGTAACTAGCGGGACACTGAACACCGGGGAGCTGTTTTTT. It yields the protein CASSVTSGTLNTGELFF.

CDR3 sequence reads: CASSPRLSQETQYF. The CDR3 region has the DNA TGTGCCAGCAGCCCCCGTCTCTCCCAAGAGACCCAGTACTTC. The chain carries TRBV7-2 and TRBJ2-5; no clear D. The CDR3 contains 14 residues. With 5 bases removed from V and 1 base from J, the gap between germline ends came to 11 bases. The germline V gene encodes CDR1 SGHTA and CDR2 FQGNSA.

This chain joins TRBV2 and TRBJ2-7; no reliable D call. The V end was cut by 4 bases, the J end by 6 bases, with 10 bases between. In germline, CDR1 is SNHLY, CDR2 FYNNEI. This CDR3 comprises 12 residues. CDR3 residues: CASSAMACEQYF. The CDR3, as DNA: TGTGCCAGCAGTGCGATGGCCTGCGAGCAGTACTTC.

J is TRBJ1-2 and V is TRBV19, with TRBD1 matching over 7 bases. In germline, CDR1 is LNHDA, CDR2 SQIVND (reference sequence). This CDR3 contains 13 residues. Germline trimming cut 3 bases from V and 6 bases from J; bases unmatched to any gene: 4. The CDR3 nucleotides are TGTGCCAGTAGTATGAACAGGGGTCATGGCTACACCTTC. Protein sequence: CASSMNRGHGYTF.

The chain uses TRBV7-9 and TRBJ2-4; D gene ambiguous. V was clipped by 0 bases and J by 4 bases, with 16 bases between them. The CDR3 spans 17 residues. CDR1 and CDR2 (germline): SEHNR, FQNEAQ (reference sequence). CDR3 residues: CASSLASKLEKKNIQYF. CDR3 sequence (DNA): TGTGCCAGCAGCTTAGCGTCAAAGCTGGAGAAGAAAAACATTCAGTACTTC.

The rearrangement links TRBV27 to TRBJ2-1; D is unclear. Germline CDR1 MNHEY, CDR2 SMNVEV (reference sequence). The ends were cut back, 0 bases at V and 1 base at J, with 16 bases in the middle. CDR3 length equals 18 residues. This chain's CDR3 is CASSLSPGGTPSYNEQFF. The CDR3 DNA follows: TGTGCCAGCAGTTTATCACCCGGCGGCACACCATCCTACAATGAGCAGTTCTTC.

The chain uses TRBV28 and TRBJ1-2, with 9 nucleotides matching TRBD1. From germline, CDR1 is MDHEN and CDR2 SYDVKM. V trimming: 6 bases; J trimming: 4 bases; junction bases outside the gene matches: 9. The CDR3 has 15 residues. CDR3 sequence reads: CASRPNDRGTYGYTF. The DNA for the CDR3 is TGTGCCAGCAGACCCAATGACAGGGGGACCTATGGCTACACCTTC.

Only a few counts were recorded for this clone. This sequence joins TRBV4-2 and TRBJ2-2; 11 bases map to TRBD2. Losses at the gene ends were 0 bases for V and 5 bases for J; bases not matched to a gene: 5. The CDR3 runs to 17 residues. Per the germline V gene, CDR1 is LGHNA and CDR2 is YNFKEQ. CDR3 in DNA: TGTGCCAGCAGCCAAGATGCTAGCGGGAGGCGGACCGGGGAGCTGTTTTTT. Protein product: CASSQDASGRRTGELFF.

The chain carries TRBV19 and TRBJ1-4, with 7 nucleotides matching TRBD1. Germline CDR1 is LNHDA and CDR2 is SQIVND (reference sequence). This CDR3 region has 16 residues. The V and J ends lost 5 bases and 5 bases, in that order; junction bases with no gene match: 11. Written as DNA, the CDR3 is TGTGCCAGTAGTTCTCGCATCCGGGACAGAAATGAAAAACTGTTTTTT. Encoded protein: CASSSRIRDRNEKLFF.

This chain links TRBV15 with TRBJ1-5; 8 bases match TRBD1. The CDR3 runs to 15 residues. Germline values: CDR1 LNHNV, CDR2 YYDKDF (reference sequence). Trimming at V came to 3 bases and at J to 5 bases, leaving 6 bases not matched to a gene. In DNA form, the CDR3 reads TGTGCCACCAGCAGCCTCGGACAGGGAGATCAGCCCCAGCATTTT. Protein sequence: CATSSLGQGDQPQHF. The complete variable domain, with remaining parts taken from reference TRBV15 and TRBJ1-5, reads DAMVIQNPRYQVTQFGKPVTLSCSQTLNHNVMYWYQQKSSQAPKLLFHYYDKDFNNEADTPDNFQSRRPNTSFCFLDIRSPGLGDTAMYLCATSSLGQGDQPQHFGDGTRLSIL.

The chain couples TRBV5-1 to TRBJ2-2, with D tentatively TRBD1 or TRBD2 (5 bases each). Germline assignment: CDR1 SGHRS and CDR2 YFSETQ. V was trimmed by 2 bases and J by 5 bases, leaving 13 bases between them. The length of the CDR3 is 15 residues. CDR3 nucleotide sequence: TGCGCCAGCAGCTTAGCAGGGCCGGGGACCGGGGAGCTGTTTTTT. Its protein is CASSLAGPGTGELFF. The whole variable domain, remainder taken from reference TRBV5-1 and TRBJ2-2, is KAGVTQTPRYLIKTRGQQVTLSCSPISGHRSVSWYQQTPGQGLQFLFEYFSETQRNKGNFPGRFSGRQFSNSRSEMNVSTLELGDSALYLCASSLAGPGTGELFFGEGSRLTVL.

The chain employs TRBV11-2 and TRBJ2-3; 7 bases are a match to TRBD1. The CDR3 length is 17 residues. The trim removed 3 bases at V and 2 bases at J, leaving 11 bases unmatched. Germline lookup yields CDR1 SGHAT and CDR2 FQNNGV. The CDR3 region is CASSLGWAGTVTDTQYF. Here the CDR3 DNA reads TGTGCCAGCAGCTTGGGTTGGGCCGGGACAGTCACAGATACGCAGTATTTT.